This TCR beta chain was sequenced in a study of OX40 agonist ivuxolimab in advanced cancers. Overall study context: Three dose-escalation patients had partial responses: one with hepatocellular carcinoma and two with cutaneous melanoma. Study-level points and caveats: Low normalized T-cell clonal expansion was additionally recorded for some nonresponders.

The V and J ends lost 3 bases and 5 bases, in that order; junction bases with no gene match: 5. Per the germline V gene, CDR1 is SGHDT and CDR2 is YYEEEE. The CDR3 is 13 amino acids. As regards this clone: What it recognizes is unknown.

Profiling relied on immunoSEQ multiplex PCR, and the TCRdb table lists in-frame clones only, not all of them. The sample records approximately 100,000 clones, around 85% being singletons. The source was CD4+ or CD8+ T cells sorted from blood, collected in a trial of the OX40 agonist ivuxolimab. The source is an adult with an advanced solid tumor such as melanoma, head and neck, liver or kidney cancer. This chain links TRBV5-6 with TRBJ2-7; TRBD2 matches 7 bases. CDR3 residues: CASSWTRGHEQYF. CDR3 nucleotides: TGTGCCAGCAGCTGGACTAGAGGCCACGAGCAGTACTTC.